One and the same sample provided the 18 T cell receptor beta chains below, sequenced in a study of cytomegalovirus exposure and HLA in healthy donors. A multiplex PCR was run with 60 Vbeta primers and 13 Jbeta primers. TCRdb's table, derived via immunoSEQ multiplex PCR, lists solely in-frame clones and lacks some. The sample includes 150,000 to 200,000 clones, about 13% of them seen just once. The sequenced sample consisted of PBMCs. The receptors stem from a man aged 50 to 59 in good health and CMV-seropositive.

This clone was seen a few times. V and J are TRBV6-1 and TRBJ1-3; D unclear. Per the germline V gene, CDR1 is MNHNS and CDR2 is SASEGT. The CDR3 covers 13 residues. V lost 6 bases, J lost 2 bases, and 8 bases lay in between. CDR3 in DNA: TGTGCCAGCAGGGAGGCAGCTGGAAACACCATATATTTT. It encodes CASREAAGNTIYF.

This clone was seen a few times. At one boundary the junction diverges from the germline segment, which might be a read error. CDR3 sequence: CASSLAGDMGGGNAEAFF. DNA for the CDR3: TGCGCCAGCAGCTTGGCCGGTGACATGGGCGGCGGGAACGCTGAAGCTTTCTTT. The chain uses TRBV5-1 and TRBJ1-1; D call uncertain. The CDR3 has 18 amino acids. CDR1 is SGHRS and CDR2 is YFSETQ in the germline V gene.

In DNA form, the CDR3 reads TGTGCCAGCAGCCAAGGAGGGAATCAGCCCCAGCATTTT. Its protein product is CASSQGGNQPQHF. The gene calls are TRBV4-2 and TRBJ1-5; D gene ambiguous. CDR3 size: 13 residues. Per germline, CDR1 LGHNA and CDR2 YNFKEQ. Between the trimmed V and J ends, which lost 1 base and 4 bases, there was a span of 5 bases.

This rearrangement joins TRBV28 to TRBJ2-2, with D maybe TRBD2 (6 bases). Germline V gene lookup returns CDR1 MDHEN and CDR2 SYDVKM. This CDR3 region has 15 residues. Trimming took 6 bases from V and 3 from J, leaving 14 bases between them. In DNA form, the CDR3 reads TGTGCCAGCAGCGTGGAGGGGCGCGACACCGGGGAGCTGTTTTTT. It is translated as CASSVEGRDTGELFF.

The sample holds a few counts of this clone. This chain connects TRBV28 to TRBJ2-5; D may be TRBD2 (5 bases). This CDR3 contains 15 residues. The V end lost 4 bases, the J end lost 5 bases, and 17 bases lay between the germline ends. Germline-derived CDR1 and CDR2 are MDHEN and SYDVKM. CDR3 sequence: CASSSPSVPGETQYF. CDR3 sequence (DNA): TGTGCCAGCAGTTCCCCTTCTGTACCGGGGGAGACCCAGTACTTC.

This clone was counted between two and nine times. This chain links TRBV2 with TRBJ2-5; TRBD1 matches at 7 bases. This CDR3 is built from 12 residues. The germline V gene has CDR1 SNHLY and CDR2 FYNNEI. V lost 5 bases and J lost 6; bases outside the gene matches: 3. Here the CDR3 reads CASSNRGQTQYF. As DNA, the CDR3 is TGTGCCAGCAGTAACAGGGGACAGACCCAGTACTTC.

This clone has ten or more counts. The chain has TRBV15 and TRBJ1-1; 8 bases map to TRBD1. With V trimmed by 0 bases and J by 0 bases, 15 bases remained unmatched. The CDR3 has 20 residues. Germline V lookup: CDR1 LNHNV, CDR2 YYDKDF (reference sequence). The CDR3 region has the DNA TGTGCCACCAGCAGAGATCTGATTTCCAGGGGGCAAGAACTGAACACTGAAGCTTTCTTT. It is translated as CATSRDLISRGQELNTEAFF.

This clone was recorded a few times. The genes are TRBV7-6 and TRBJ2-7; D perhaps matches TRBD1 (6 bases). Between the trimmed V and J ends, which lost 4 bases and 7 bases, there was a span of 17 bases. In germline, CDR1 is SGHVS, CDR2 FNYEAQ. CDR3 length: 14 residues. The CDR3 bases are TGTGCCAGCAGCTCCGGGACACCCGAGGGGGAGCAGTACTTC. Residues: CASSSGTPEGEQYF.

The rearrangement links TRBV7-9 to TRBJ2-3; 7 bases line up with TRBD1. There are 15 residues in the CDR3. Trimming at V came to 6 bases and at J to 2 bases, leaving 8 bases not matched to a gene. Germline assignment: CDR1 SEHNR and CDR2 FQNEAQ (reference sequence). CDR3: CASRLTGTATDTQYF. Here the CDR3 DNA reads TGTGCCAGCAGGTTAACCGGGACAGCCACAGATACGCAGTATTTT.

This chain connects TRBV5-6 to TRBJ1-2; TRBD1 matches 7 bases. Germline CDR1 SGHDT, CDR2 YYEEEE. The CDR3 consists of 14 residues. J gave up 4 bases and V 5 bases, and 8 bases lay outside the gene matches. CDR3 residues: CASRRDREGYGYTF. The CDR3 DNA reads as TGTGCCAGCAGACGAGACAGGGAAGGCTATGGCTACACCTTC.

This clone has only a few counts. The CDR3 nucleotides are TGTGCCAGTAGGGCGGCGGGGGGATCGAACACCGGGGAGCTGTTTTTT. Residues: CASRAAGGSNTGELFF. The J gene is TRBJ2-2, the V gene TRBV19; TRBD2 matches 8 bases. The length of the CDR3 is 16 residues. Trimming cost V 6 bases and J 0 bases; bases outside gene matches: 6. Germline V gene sequence: CDR1 LNHDA, CDR2 SQIVND (reference sequence).

CDR3 coding DNA: TGTGCCAGCAGCTTGCGGGATCCTGAGACCCAGTACTTC. Amino acid sequence: CASSLRDPETQYF. The chain recombines TRBV11-3 with TRBJ2-5, with a possible D match to TRBD2 (6 bases). The CDR3 is made up of 13 amino acids. Germline CDR1 SGHNT, CDR2 YENEEA. The V end lost 3 bases, the J end lost 5 bases, and 10 bases lay between the germline ends.

In DNA, the CDR3 is TGTGCCAGCAGCCGGGGACAGGGCTACGAGCAGTACGTC. Amino acids: CASSRGQGYEQYV. This chain connects TRBV6-5 to TRBJ2-7; 9 bases line up with TRBD1. The V gene's germline CDR1 is MNHEY and CDR2 SVGAGI. The ends lost 6 bases at V and 3 bases at J; junction bases unmatched: 3. There are 13 residues in the CDR3.

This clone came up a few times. The CDR3 is CASSIPGSNYGYTF. CDR3 DNA: TGTGCCAGTAGTATCCCGGGATCTAACTATGGCTACACCTTC. The chain couples TRBV19 to TRBJ1-2; D ambiguous. The CDR3 is 14 residues long. Germline loops: CDR1 LNHDA, CDR2 SQIVND (reference sequence). Trimming stripped 3 bases from V and 0 bases from J, with 8 bases between.

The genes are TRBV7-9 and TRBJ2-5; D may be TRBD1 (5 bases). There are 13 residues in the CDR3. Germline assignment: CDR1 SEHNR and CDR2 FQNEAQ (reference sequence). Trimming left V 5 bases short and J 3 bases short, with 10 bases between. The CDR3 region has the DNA TGTGCCAGCAGCCCTGGGGCTAAAGAGACCCAGTACTTC. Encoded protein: CASSPGAKETQYF.

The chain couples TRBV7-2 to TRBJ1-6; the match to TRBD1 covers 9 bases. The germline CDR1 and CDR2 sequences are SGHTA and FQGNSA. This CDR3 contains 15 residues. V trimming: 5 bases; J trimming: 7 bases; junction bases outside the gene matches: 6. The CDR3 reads CASSLGGTGNSPLHF. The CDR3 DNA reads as TGTGCCAGCAGCCTGGGGGGGACAGGGAATTCACCCCTCCACTTT.

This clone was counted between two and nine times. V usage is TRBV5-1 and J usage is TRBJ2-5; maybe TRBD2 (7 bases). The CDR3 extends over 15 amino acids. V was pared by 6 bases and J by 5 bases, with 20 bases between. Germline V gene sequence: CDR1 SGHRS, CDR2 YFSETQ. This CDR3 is CASISSLGGAETQYF. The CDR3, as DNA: TGCGCCAGCATCTCCTCGCTGGGGGGGGCGGAGACCCAGTACTTC. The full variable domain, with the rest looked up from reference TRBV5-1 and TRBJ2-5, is KAGVTQTPRYLIKTRGQQVTLSCSPISGHRSVSWYQQTPGQGLQFLFEYFSETQRNKGNFPGRFSGRQFSNSRSEMNVSTLELGDSALYLCASISSLGGAETQYFGPGTRLLVL.

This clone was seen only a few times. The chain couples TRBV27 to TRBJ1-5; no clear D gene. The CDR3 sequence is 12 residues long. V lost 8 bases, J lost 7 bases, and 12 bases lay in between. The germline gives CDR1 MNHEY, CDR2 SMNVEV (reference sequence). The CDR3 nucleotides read TGTGCCAGCGGTCAGGCCTCGCAGCCCCAGCATTTT. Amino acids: CASGQASQPQHF.